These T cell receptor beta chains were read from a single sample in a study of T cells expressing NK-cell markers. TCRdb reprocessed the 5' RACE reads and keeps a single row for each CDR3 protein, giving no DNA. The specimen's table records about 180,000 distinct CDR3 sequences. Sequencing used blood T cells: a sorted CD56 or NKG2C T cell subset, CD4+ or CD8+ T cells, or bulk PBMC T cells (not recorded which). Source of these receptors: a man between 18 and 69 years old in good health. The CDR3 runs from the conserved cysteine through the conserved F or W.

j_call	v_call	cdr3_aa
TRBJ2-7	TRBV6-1	CASRLQGENSYEQYF
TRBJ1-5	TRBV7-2	CASSLGSGTGVGNQPQHF
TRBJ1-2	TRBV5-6	CASSRGPGREGYTF
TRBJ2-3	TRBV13	CASSWRTSGTYTDTQYF
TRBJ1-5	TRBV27	CASSFAISNQPQHF
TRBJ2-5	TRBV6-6	CASSYEDQETQYF
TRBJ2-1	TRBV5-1	CASSWGQGANEQFF
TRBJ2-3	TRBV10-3	CAISLTSGGPDTQYF
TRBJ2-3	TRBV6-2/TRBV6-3	CASSPQSRGLAVTDTQYF
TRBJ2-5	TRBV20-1	CSARVYFSGGLQESQYF
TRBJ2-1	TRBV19	CASSTGLAGGGYNEQFF
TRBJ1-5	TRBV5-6	CASSFGRQPQHF
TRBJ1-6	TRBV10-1	CASRGGVNSPLHF
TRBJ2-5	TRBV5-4	CASSSFLGPGGETQYF
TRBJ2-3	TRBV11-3	CASSLGRAGRDTQYF
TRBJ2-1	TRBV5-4	CASSAGTSGGGPYNEQFF
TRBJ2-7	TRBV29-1	CSVEPGQGGYEQYF
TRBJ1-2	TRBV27	CASSFQGGYHGYTF
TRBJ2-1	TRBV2	CASSEGLAGVYNEQFF
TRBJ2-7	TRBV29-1	CSVDQGADEQYF
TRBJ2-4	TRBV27	CASSPPGAKNIQYF
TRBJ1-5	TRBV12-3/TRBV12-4	CASSPTGAYQPQHF
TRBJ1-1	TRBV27	CASSSGQGGEAFF
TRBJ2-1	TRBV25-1	CASSEYRSSGGYEQFF
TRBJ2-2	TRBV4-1	CASSQLQGGTGELFF
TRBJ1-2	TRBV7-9	CANTPQHHYTF
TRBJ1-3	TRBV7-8	CASSLPPDTIYF
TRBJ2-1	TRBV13	CASSLFLAAAYNEQFF
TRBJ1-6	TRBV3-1	CASSQDKYQRNSPLHF
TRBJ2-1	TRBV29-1	CSVDGSTDNNEQFF
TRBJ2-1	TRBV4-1	CASSQVEDSYNEQFF
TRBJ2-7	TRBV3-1	CASSQLLAGVSYEQYF
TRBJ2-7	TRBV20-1	CSARGQGPSYEQYF
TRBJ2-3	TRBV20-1	CSARDFWGTSGGTSTDTQYF